These 20 T cell receptor beta chains originate from one sample sequenced in a study of molecular identifiers for immune sequencing clone quantification. TCRdb re-called the PCR reads through MiXCR, storing one row per CDR3 protein. The sample contains about 640,000 distinct CDR3 sequences, roughly 21% of which appear only once. The material sequenced was naive CD8+ T cells from blood, with Jurkat cell RNA spiked in. Indicated subset: FACS-sorted CD8+CD4-CCR7+CD45RA+ naive T cells. These receptors were obtained from a human donor in good health. Some libraries in this study had Jurkat cell RNA spiked in.

The gene calls are TRBV7-2 and TRBJ2-3; 8 nucleotides match TRBD2. The CDR3 sequence is 17 residues long. V dropped 4 bases and J dropped 5; count of bases not matched to a gene: 14. The germline V gene has CDR1 SGHTA and CDR2 FQGNSA. In DNA, the CDR3 is TGTGCCAGCAGCTCCAAGCCGGGACTAGGTCTGGGAGATACGCAGTATTTT. Translated, it gives CASSSKPGLGLGDTQYF.

Many counts were recorded for this clonotype. The chain recombines TRBV12-3 or TRBV12-4 with TRBJ2-3; TRBD1 matches at 10 bases. The V and J ends lost 10 bases and 8 bases, in that order; junction bases with no gene match: 12. The CDR3 is 14 amino acids. CDR3 amino acids: CATGGTGVSGTQYF. The CDR3 DNA is TGTGCCACCGGGGGGACAGGGGTTTCCGGTACGCAGTATTTT.

The V call is TRBV19, the J call TRBJ1-2; possibly TRBD1 for D (6 bases). The V end lost 5 bases, the J end lost 6 bases, and 13 bases lay between the germline ends. The germline gives CDR1 LNHDA, CDR2 SQIVND (reference sequence). CDR3 size: 13 residues. CDR3 sequence reads: CASSYGGFDGYTF. The CDR3 bases are TGTGCCAGTAGTTACGGGGGCTTTGATGGCTACACCTTC.

This clonotype was observed a handful of times. The chain recombines TRBV29-1 with TRBJ2-1, with TRBD2 identical over 16 bases. Germline trimming cut 5 bases from V and 7 bases from J; bases unmatched to any gene: 11. The germline V gene has CDR1 SQVTM and CDR2 ANQGSEA. The CDR3 length is 17 residues. The CDR3 DNA follows: TGCAGCGTTTTGGGCGGAACGGGACTAGCGGGAGGGAATGAGCAGTTCTTC. This gives the protein CSVLGGTGLAGGNEQFF.

This clonotype was recorded many times. The V call is TRBV4-3, the J call TRBJ2-3; possibly TRBD1 or TRBD2 for D (5 bases each). CDR3 size: 16 residues. Trimming left V 0 bases short and J 3 bases short, with 13 bases between. Germline V gene lookup returns CDR1 LGHNA and CDR2 YSLEER. CDR3 residues: CASSQDKYGATDTQYF. CDR3 DNA sequence: TGCGCCAGCAGCCAAGATAAGTACGGGGCAACAGATACGCAGTATTTT.

This clonotype was found many times. The V and J genes are TRBV29-1 and TRBJ2-7; 12 positions agree with TRBD1. CDR3 size: 18 residues. The germline CDR1 and CDR2 sequences are SQVTM and ANQGSEA. The trim removed 3 bases at V and 0 bases at J, leaving 12 bases unmatched. CDR3 in amino acids: CSVDYGTGGVGSSYEQYF. For the CDR3, the DNA is TGCAGCGTTGACTACGGGACAGGGGGCGTCGGAAGCTCCTACGAGCAGTACTTC.

This clonotype was counted many times. V gene TRBV29-1 combines with J gene TRBJ2-1; the D is unclear. The CDR3 is made up of 9 amino acids. Germline loops: CDR1 SQVTM, CDR2 ANQGSEA. With 0 bases removed from V and 11 bases from J, the gap between germline ends came to 2 bases. CDR3 loop: CSVEDQQFF. The CDR3 DNA sequence: TGCAGCGTTGAAGATCAGCAGTTCTTC.

Worth noting for this clonotype: Being one base from a much bigger clone, this may be a read error. The CDR3 DNA sequence: TGTGCCACCAGTCCTATCGAGGTCGCGGACACCGGGGAGCTGTTTTTT. This sequence encodes CATSPIEVADTGELFF. J is TRBJ2-2 and V is TRBV24-1; D gene unclear. Trimming shortened V by 6 bases and J by 3 bases, and 16 bases separated the two germline ends. CDR1 and CDR2 (germline): KGHDR, SFDVKD. The CDR3 loop spans 16 amino acids.

This chain connects TRBV6-1 to TRBJ2-1; TRBD2 aligns across 11 bases. The CDR3 spans 17 residues. CDR1 MNHNS and CDR2 SASEGT come from the germline V gene. The junction had 15 bases not matched to a gene; V was cut back by 7 bases and J by 7 bases. This CDR3 reads CASTPGVAGGPGNEQFF. The DNA for the CDR3 is TGTGCCAGCACCCCGGGAGTAGCGGGGGGGCCCGGGAATGAGCAGTTCTTC.

This clonotype was counted at least ten times. The gene calls are TRBV13 and TRBJ2-5, with 9 bases identical to TRBD2. The germline V gene has CDR1 PRHDT and CDR2 FYEKMQ (reference sequence). Trimming removed 4 bases from V and 4 bases from J; junction bases left unmatched: 7. The CDR3 has 15 residues. CDR3 nucleotide sequence: TGTGCCAGCAGCTCCTGGACTAGCGCGAGAGAGACCCAGTACTTC. Translating gives CASSSWTSARETQYF.

At least ten counts were recorded for this clonotype. The rearrangement links TRBV30 to TRBJ1-5; D unresolved. V was cut by 3 bases and J by 1 base, with 10 bases left in between. Germline loops: CDR1 GTSNPN, CDR2 SVGIG (reference sequence). This CDR3 is 14 amino acids long. In nucleotides, the CDR3 is TGTGCCTGGAGCCAGTTATCCAGCAATCAGCCCCAGCATTTT. This translates into CAWSQLSSNQPQHF.

A note on this clonotype: This could be a read error, since a much larger clone is one nucleotide away. This chain uses TRBV6-1 with TRBJ2-7; D possibly corresponds to TRBD1 (5 bases). Germline V CDR1 and CDR2: MNHNS, SASEGT. CDR3 length equals 14 residues. The chain's CDR3 is CASSEGRGGYERYF. CDR3 sequence (DNA): TGTGCCAGCAGTGAAGGAAGGGGTGGATACGAGCGGTACTTC.

This clonotype was picked up many times. The chain uses TRBV7-9 and TRBJ2-2; D may be TRBD1 or TRBD2 (6 bases each). From germline, CDR1 is SEHNR and CDR2 FQNEAQ (reference sequence). V shed 4 bases and J shed 4 bases, with 16 bases lying between them. The CDR3 is 16 residues long. This CDR3 is CASSSIPGAGTGELFF. Here the CDR3 DNA reads TGTGCCAGCAGCTCCATCCCGGGGGCGGGCACCGGGGAGCTGTTTTTT.

This clonotype was seen at least ten times. CDR3 in amino acids: CASSEPLAGVDTQYF. For the CDR3, the DNA is TGTGCCAGCAGTGAACCGCTAGCGGGAGTCGACACGCAGTATTTT. V is TRBV6-1 and J is TRBJ2-3, with TRBD2 matching over 10 bases. J gave up 9 bases and V 2 bases, and 8 bases lay outside the gene matches. This CDR3 contains 15 residues. Germline assignment: CDR1 MNHNS and CDR2 SASEGT.

This clonotype was seen many times. The chain joins TRBV21-1 to TRBJ1-1. TRBV21-1 is labeled a pseudogene. The CDR3 loop spans 14 amino acids. The CDR3, as DNA: TGTGCCAGCAGCAAAGCTAAGACTAACACTGAAGCTTTCTTT. Amino acids: CASSKAKTNTEAFF.

This clonotype was counted many times. The chain employs TRBV7-2 and TRBJ1-5; D gene unclear. V dropped 4 bases and J dropped 0 bases, with 10 bases sitting between them. Germline CDR1 reads SGHTA; CDR2 reads FQGNSA. This CDR3 contains 15 residues. The CDR3 here is CASSSAVNSNQPQHF. The CDR3 bases are TGTGCCAGCAGCTCCGCGGTAAATAGCAATCAGCCCCAGCATTTT.

This chain links TRBV7-3 with TRBJ1-6, with no clear D. The CDR3 consists of 13 residues. Germline CDR1 SGHTA, CDR2 FQGTGA. Between the trimmed V and J ends, which lost 1 base and 8 bases, there was a span of 6 bases. The CDR3 protein is CASSLSEDSPLHF. The CDR3, as DNA: TGTGCCAGCAGCTTAAGCGAGGATTCACCCCTCCACTTT.

Comments on this clonotype: This sequence may be a read error, since a much larger clone differs from it by one base. V is TRBV30 and J is TRBJ2-7; 8 bases agree with TRBD1. This CDR3 has 14 amino acids. CDR1 and CDR2 from the germline V gene are GTSNPN and SVGIG (reference sequence). CDR3 sequence: CAWRDRSYPYEQHF. The CDR3 region has the DNA TGTGCCTGGCGGGACAGGTCTTACCCTTACGAGCAGCACTTC.

A word on this clonotype: The junction shows a germline mismatch at one end, possibly a read error. The chain couples TRBV29-1 to TRBJ2-2, with 9 bases that match TRBD2. This CDR3 comprises 16 residues. Germline-derived CDR1 and CDR2 are SQVTM and ANQGSEA. CDR3 sequence (DNA): TGCGGCGTGGGCGGGCAGCGGGAGGTAAACACCGGGGAGCTGTTTTTT. Amino acid sequence: CGVGGQREVNTGELFF.

This clonotype occurred many times. DNA for the CDR3: TGTGCCAGCAGTTCCAGTGGAGCGGGAGTGTTTTCAGAGACCCAGTACTTC. This codes for CASSSSGAGVFSETQYF. This chain uses TRBV6-5 with TRBJ2-5; 8 bases align to TRBD2. The CDR3 contains 17 residues. Germline CDR1 and CDR2: MNHEY and SVGAGI. V dropped 4 bases and J dropped 4; count of bases not matched to a gene: 14.